These 3 T cell receptor beta chains originate from one sample sequenced in a study of T cell clonality in common variable immunodeficiency. The data were produced by immunoSEQ multiplex PCR, yet TCRdb's version contains in-frame clones alone and is incomplete. Listed here are around 52,000 clones without any singletons, the top ten holding about 5.5%. Sequenced material: peripheral blood mononuclear cells. All receptors derive from a person between 18 and 75 years old in good health.

This clone was detected ten times or more. The read ends 3 residues shy of where the CDR3 ends; the end is completed using the germline J gene. The J gene is TRBJ2-2, the V gene TRBV7-2; D may be TRBD1 (5 bases). The CDR3 loop spans 15 amino acids. Germline assignment: CDR1 SGHTA and CDR2 FQGNSA. Between the trimmed V and J ends, which lost 1 base and 4 bases, there was a span of 10 bases. The CDR3 protein is CASSLGQGITGELFF. The covered CDR3 bases are TGTGCCAGCAGCTTAGGGCAGGGTATCACCGGGGAG.

Ten or more counts support this clone. The CDR3 end lies 3 residues beyond the end of the read and is filled in from the germline J gene. V is TRBV19 and J is TRBJ1-1, with a weak D call TRBD1 (5 bases). Germline-derived CDR1 and CDR2 are LNHDA and SQIVND (reference sequence). The V gene lost 0 bases and the J gene lost 1 base, with 9 bases spanning the gap. The length of the CDR3 is 15 residues. The sequenced part of the CDR3 DNA is TGTGCCAGTAGTATAGATCTAGGGGAGAACACTGAA. This gives the protein CASSIDLGENTE. The CDR3, in full, reads CASSIDLGENTEAFF.

The sample holds many counts of this clone. The CDR3 DNA, read in part, is TGTGCCAGTAGTATACCACCCTCGTCGGGACAGGGAACATTTGGGGAG. Protein product: CASSIPPSSGQGTFGE. The whole CDR3 is CASSIPPSSGQGTFGELFF. V and J are TRBV19 and TRBJ2-2; 9 nucleotides line up with TRBD1. The CDR3 extends 3 residues past the end of the read, so its final part is completed from the germline J gene. Germline V lookup: CDR1 LNHDA, CDR2 SQIVND (reference sequence). V was clipped by 2 bases and J by 8 bases; unmatched bases: 18. The CDR3 loop spans 19 amino acids.